Listed below are T cell receptor beta chains from one sample, sequenced in a study of cytomegalovirus exposure and HLA in healthy donors. This table comes from immunoSEQ multiplex PCR, and its TCRdb copy is limited to in-frame clones, with some not included. The table includes around 130,000 clones, over 70% detected once. Sequenced sample: PBMCs. These receptors all stem from a woman aged 18-30 years in good health and CMV-seronegative. CDR3s include the opening cysteine and the closing phenylalanine or tryptophan. A D gene is named only where the DNA matches it firmly. A clone size is listed for some rows: how often the clone was seen (once, few, many), or a class if it is expanded.

J | size | V | D | DNA | CDR3
TRBJ1-5 | few | TRBV30 | TRBD1 | TGTGCCTGGGATGAGGGACAGGGGACAGGCCCCCAGCATTTT | CAWDEGQGTGPQHF
TRBJ2-2 | NA | TRBV11-3 | TRBD2 | TGTGCCAGCAGCTTAGCACTGACTAGCGGGATGAACACCGGGGAGCTGTTTTTT | CASSLALTSGMNTGELFF
TRBJ2-3 | once | TRBV7-9 | TRBD2 | TGTGCCAGCAGCCTCAGCGGGAGAACAGATACGCAGTATTTT | CASSLSGRTDTQYF
TRBJ2-7 | few | TRBV4-1 | NA | TGCGCCAGCAGCCTAGTAGCGTACGGGAACTACGAGCAGTACTTC | CASSLVAYGNYEQYF
TRBJ2-5 | NA | TRBV11-2 | NA | TGTGCCAGCAGCTTAGGAGGCCGGCGGGAGACCCAGTACTTC | CASSLGGRRETQYF
TRBJ2-7 | NA | TRBV25-1 | NA | TGTGCCAGCAGTGATTTGGGGTCAGGGACCTACGAGCAGTACTTC | CASSDLGSGTYEQYF
TRBJ2-7 | NA | TRBV10-3 | TRBD2 | TGTGCCATCAGTGGCGGCGGGAGGGGATACGAGCAGTACTTC | CAISGGGRGYEQYF
TRBJ1-1 | NA | TRBV5-1 | NA | TGCGCCAGCAGCACCGCCGAGGAGAACACTGAAGCTTTCTTT | CASSTAEENTEAFF
TRBJ1-2 | NA | TRBV5-1 | NA | TGCGCCAGCAGCCCCGGACGGAACGGGGACTATGGCTACACCTTC | CASSPGRNGDYGYTF
TRBJ2-1 | NA | TRBV19 | NA | TGTGCCAGTAGTATATCCAACTACAATGAGCAGTTCTTC | CASSISNYNEQFF
TRBJ1-1 | NA | TRBV11-2 | NA | TGTGCCAGCAGCTCCCCGAAGCAGGGGAACACTGAAGCTTTCTTT | CASSSPKQGNTEAFF
TRBJ1-5 | NA | TRBV2 | TRBD1 | TGTGCCAGCAGCAGGGGGGAGAGCAATCAGCCCCAGCATTTT | CASSRGESNQPQHF
TRBJ1-3 | few | TRBV4-1 | TRBD1 | TGCGCCAGCAGCCAACAGGGGGCAGGTGGAAACACCATATATTTT | CASSQQGAGGNTIYF
TRBJ2-7 | NA | TRBV5-1 | NA | TGCGCCAGCAGCTGGGGGCCCTCAGGGGCCTACGAGCAGTACTTC | CASSWGPSGAYEQYF
TRBJ1-2 | NA | TRBV6-5 | NA | TGTGCCAGCAGTTACGTCGCCGCTAGCGGCTACACCTTC | CASSYVAASGYTF
TRBJ2-1 | NA | TRBV7-6 | NA | TGTGCCAGCAGCTTTGGGGCGGGACTCAGATACAATGAGCAGTTCTTC | CASSFGAGLRYNEQFF
TRBJ1-1 | NA | TRBV5-6 | NA | TGTGCCAGCAGCTTGGTTTCGGGAGACACTGAGGCTTTCTTT | CASSLVSGDTEAFF
TRBJ1-5 | NA | TRBV30 | TRBD1 | TGTGCCTGGAGCGACAGGACAGGGGGCGCGGAGCAGCCCCAGCATTTT | CAWSDRTGGAEQPQHF
TRBJ2-5 | NA | TRBV2 | TRBD1 | TGTGCCAGCAGTGCGGGACAGTGGCAGACCCAGTACTTC | CASSAGQWQTQYF
TRBJ1-2 | NA | TRBV19 | TRBD1 | TGTGCCAGTAGTAGACAGGGGTCCTATGGCTACACCTTC | CASSRQGSYGYTF
TRBJ2-3 | once | TRBV19 | NA | TGTGCCAGTAGTATATTGCGGGGCAGCACAGATACGCAGTATTTT | CASSILRGSTDTQYF
TRBJ2-6 | NA | TRBV6-5 | NA | TGTGCCAGCAGTTACTCAGGGGCCGGGGCCAACGTCCTGACTTTC | CASSYSGAGANVLTF
TRBJ1-1 | NA | TRBV28 | NA | TGTGCCAGCAGAATAACAGGGAGCGCTGAAGCTTTCTTT | CASRITGSAEAFF
TRBJ2-7 | NA | TRBV5-4 | TRBD2 | TGTGCCAGCAGCTTAGGAGCGGGAGGCGAGCAGTACTTC | CASSLGAGGEQYF
TRBJ2-7 | NA | TRBV21-1 | NA | TGTGCCACCAGTAGTAAGCCACGCTACTTC | CATSSKPRYF
TRBJ1-4 | NA | TRBV12-5 | NA | TGTGCTAGTGGTTTGGGGGACTTGGATGAAAAACTGTTTTTT | CASGLGDLDEKLFF
TRBJ1-1 | NA | TRBV30 | TRBD1 | TGTGCCTGGAGTGCGGACAGGGCAGCTTTCTTT | CAWSADRAAFF
TRBJ2-7 | NA | TRBV2 | NA | TGTGCCAGCAGAATTAGCGCAGACTACGAGCAGTACTTC | CASRISADYEQYF
TRBJ2-5 | NA | TRBV5-1 | TRBD2 | TGCGCCAGCAGCTTGACCCTAGCGGCCCAAGAGACCCAGTACTTC | CASSLTLAAQETQYF
TRBJ2-1 | NA | TRBV10-2 | TRBD2 | TGCGCCAGCAGTAAATCAACTTTAACTAGCGGAGGGTACAATGAGCAGTTCTTC | CASSKSTLTSGGYNEQFF
TRBJ2-1 | NA | TRBV7-9 | NA | TGTGCCAGCAGCTTAGGTTACGGAGCGAGAAACAATGAGCAGTTCTTC | CASSLGYGARNNEQFF
TRBJ2-7 | NA | TRBV25-1 | NA | TGTGCCAGCAGTGCCTATAAGGGGGGGAGGGTGGACGAGCAGTACTTC | CASSAYKGGRVDEQYF
TRBJ2-7 | once | TRBV5-6 | TRBD1 | TGTGCCAGCAGCCCCCCGGACAGGGGAACGGGCGAGCAGTACTTC | CASSPPDRGTGEQYF
TRBJ1-2 | NA | TRBV2 | NA | TGTGCCAGCAGTGAAGCGCTTCGGTCAGGAGGTGGCTACACCTTC | CASSEALRSGGGYTF
TRBJ2-7 | NA | TRBV7-9 | TRBD1 | TGTGCCAGCAGCTTAGTGAGGGGGACAGGGTTAAAAGAGCAGTACTTC | CASSLVRGTGLKEQYF
TRBJ2-1 | NA | TRBV18 | TRBD2 | TGTGCCAGCTCTCTATTGGGACTAGCGGGAGTGGGGCCCTACAATGAGCAGTTCTTC | CASSLLGLAGVGPYNEQFF
TRBJ2-7 | NA | TRBV5-1 | TRBD2 | TGCGCCAGCAGCCCCCCCCGTGGGCGGGAGGACGAGCAGTACTTC | CASSPPRGREDEQYF
TRBJ1-2 | NA | TRBV30 | TRBD1 | TGTGCCTGGAGTGATACAGGGGTCGGCTACACCTTC | CAWSDTGVGYTF
TRBJ2-1 | NA | TRBV7-9 | TRBD2 | TGTGCCAGCAGCCGTGGGACTAGCGGGAGGTACAATGAGCAGTTCTTC | CASSRGTSGRYNEQFF
TRBJ1-1 | NA | TRBV18 | TRBD1 | TGTGCCAGCTCATCGGGACAGGGGCCTGAAGCTTTCTTT | CASSSGQGPEAFF
TRBJ1-3 | NA | TRBV6-5 | NA | TGTGCCAGCAGTTACACCAGACTGAGCTCTGGAAACACCATATATTTT | CASSYTRLSSGNTIYF
TRBJ2-2 | NA | TRBV4-1 | TRBD2 | TGCGCCAGCAGCCAGCACCTAGCGGCGAACACCGGGGAGCTGTTTTTT | CASSQHLAANTGELFF
TRBJ2-5 | few | TRBV5-1 | TRBD2 | TGCGCCAGCAGCGCCCAGACTAGCGGAATCCAAGAGACCCAGTACTTC | CASSAQTSGIQETQYF
TRBJ1-3 | NA | TRBV6-6 | NA | TGTGCCAGCAGTTACGCGCCTTCAGGGGAGGGAAACACCATATATTTT | CASSYAPSGEGNTIYF
TRBJ2-2 | NA | TRBV5-1 | NA | TGCGCCAGCAGCCGTGACAGATCCGGGGAGCTGTTTTTT | CASSRDRSGELFF